The 9 T cell receptor beta chains in this list originate from one sample, sequenced in a study of T cells in Graves' hyperthyroidism and ophthalmopathy. What was amplified from RNA transcripts were TCR beta CDR3 regions. Using the HTBI primer set, a first-round RT-PCR was run on the TCR CDR3. TCRdb reprocessed the multiplex PCR reads with MiXCR, giving one entry per CDR3 protein. The sample has a few hundred thousand distinct CDR3 sequences; about 15% are singletons. Sequenced: blood. Source of these receptors: a woman in her late teens or twenties with Graves' hyperthyroidism that later progressed to Graves' ophthalmopathy.

The gene calls are TRBV7-2 and TRBJ1-6; D is uncertain. The ends were cut back, 1 base at V and 5 bases at J, with 6 bases in the middle. This CDR3 region has 14 residues. The germline V gene has CDR1 SGHTA and CDR2 FQGNSA. CDR3 protein: CASSLVFDNSPLHF. The CDR3 nucleotides read TGTGCCAGCAGCTTAGTATTTGATAATTCACCCCTCCACTTT.

This clonotype has more than one count but fewer than ten. V usage is TRBV5-1 and J usage is TRBJ2-6; D unresolved. This CDR3 spans 17 amino acids. CDR1 is SGHRS and CDR2 is YFSETQ in the germline V gene. V was clipped by 4 bases and J by 9 bases, with 23 bases between them. The CDR3 DNA is TGCGCCAGCAGCCCCGCCAGCCTTGACGCAGTTGGCAACGTCCTGACTTTC. Its translation: CASSPASLDAVGNVLTF.

This clonotype was found a few times. The chain combines TRBV19 with TRBJ2-5; D unclear. From germline, CDR1 is LNHDA and CDR2 SQIVND (reference sequence). CDR3 length: 13 residues. The ends were cut back, 2 bases at V and 1 base at J, with 5 bases in the middle. CDR3 amino acids: CASSIQLQETQYF. Written as DNA, the CDR3 is TGTGCCAGTAGTATACAGCTCCAAGAGACCCAGTACTTC.

This rearrangement joins TRBV28 to TRBJ2-1; 11 bases align to TRBD1. V lost 3 bases and J lost 9; bases outside the gene matches: 4. This CDR3 has 14 residues. CDR1 MDHEN and CDR2 SYDVKM come from the germline V gene. The CDR3 reads CASSFGQGAGEQFF. CDR3 DNA: TGTGCCAGCAGTTTCGGACAGGGGGCAGGTGAGCAGTTCTTC. Full variable domain (remainder filled in from reference TRBV28 and TRBJ2-1): DVKVTQSSRYLVKRTGEKVFLECVQDMDHENMFWYRQDPGLGLRLIYFSYDVKMKEKGDIPEGYSVSREKKERFSLILESASTNQTSMYLCASSFGQGAGEQFFGPGTRLTVL.

This clonotype was observed a few times. The gene calls are TRBV6-1 and TRBJ2-3; 11 bases are shared with TRBD2. The CDR3 covers 15 residues. Germline V gives CDR1 MNHNS, CDR2 SASEGT. V was pared by 8 bases and J by 7 bases, with 11 bases of the junction left unmatched. The CDR3, as DNA: TGTGCCAGCGGTGGACTAGCGGGCCCTTCATATACGCAGTATTTT. Translation gives CASGGLAGPSYTQYF.

This clonotype was counted many times. This chain uses TRBV20-1 with TRBJ2-1; D may be TRBD2 (7 bases). In germline, CDR1 is DFQATT, CDR2 SNEGSKA (reference sequence). The CDR3 spans 14 residues. Trimming removed 5 bases from V and 4 bases from J, with 15 bases in between. The chain's CDR3 is CSAQRGRGYNEQFF. In DNA, the CDR3 is TGCAGTGCTCAGAGGGGGAGGGGATACAATGAGCAGTTCTTC.

The chain combines TRBV10-3 with TRBJ2-6, with TRBD1 as a possible D gene (6 bases). V lost 8 bases, J lost 1 base, and 9 bases lay in between. The CDR3 spans 14 residues. Germline loops: CDR1 ENHRY, CDR2 SYGVKD. CDR3 coding DNA: TGTGCCATCCTGGACAGTTCTGGGGCCAACGTCCTGACTTTC. It codes for CAILDSSGANVLTF.

The genes are TRBV7-8 and TRBJ2-2; 11 bases match TRBD2. CDR1 is SGHVS and CDR2 is FQNEAQ in the germline V gene. The trim removed 1 base at V and 6 bases at J, leaving 1 base unmatched. The length of the CDR3 is 15 residues. CDR3 DNA: TGTGCCAGCAGCTTAGAACTAGCGGGAGCCGGGGAGCTGTTTTTT. Protein product: CASSLELAGAGELFF.

This clonotype occurred many times. The rearrangement uses TRBV11-3 and TRBJ1-1; D is perhaps TRBD1 (5 bases). Germline assignment: CDR1 SGHNT and CDR2 YENEEA. The CDR3 is 13 residues long. The germline V and J ends were trimmed by 1 base and 7 bases, with 10 bases remaining between them. The CDR3 protein is CASSLGNGGEAFF. The CDR3 DNA is TGTGCCAGCAGCTTAGGGAACGGGGGTGAAGCTTTCTTT.